This T cell receptor beta chain was found in a study of cytomegalovirus exposure and HLA in healthy donors. The CDR3 totals 12 residues. Germline CDR1 and CDR2: LNHNV and YYDKDF (reference sequence). Trimming took 0 bases from V and 9 from J, leaving 9 bases between them. In the PCR, 60 Vbeta and 13 Jbeta primers were used. Assay used: immunoSEQ multiplex PCR; TCRdb lists only in-frame clones, some missing. The sample includes 100,000 to 150,000 clones, about 83% of them seen just once. Healthy bone marrow donors formed the donor group. The source is a girl aged 2-9 years in good health and CMV-seronegative. The sample comprised PBMCs. V usage is TRBV15 and J usage is TRBJ2-7; tentative D call: TRBD2 (6 bases). CDR3 loop: CATSRDQGGQYF. The CDR3 region has the DNA TGTGCCACCAGCAGAGATCAGGGAGGGCAGTACTTC.